This T cell receptor beta chain was sequenced in a study of blood T cell repertoires in COVID-19 (dated by TCRdb to the early 2020s). Looking at the study overall: Collaborator samples came from the United States, Italy and Spain and covered acute and convalescent phases of COVID-19. The prospective study material was composed of cDNA or gDNA derived from T cells, B-cell-depleted T cells, or PBMCs. The dataset comprised deeply sampled blood TCRbeta repertoires from subjects exposed to, actively infected with, or recovered from COVID-19. The repertoires were made available in a free public database intended to serve as a resource for research on the immune response to SARS-CoV-2. Samples were obtained from the ongoing ImmuneRACE study (first 160 participants) and from over 1,000 subjects provided by 6 global collaborators. The sample metadata nearly always contained a de-identified subject ID, COVID-19 status, age in years and sex. HLA class I and class II types, where available, came from metadata supplied by the sample provider rather than from assay-based typing.

The CDR3 spans 15 residues, from the cysteine through the phenylalanine. Only the CDR3 DNA is retained, 45 bases long and in frame from the first base. V loses 5 bases of germline sequence and J loses 7 bases, and the interval between the two ends is 20 bases. For CDR1 and CDR2, the germline V gene lists MNHEY and SVGAGI. One collaborating source in Seattle enrolled patients while the patients were actively infected and followed the patients over time throughout the course of disease. The collaborating institutions used their own protocols to collect whole blood in K2EDTA tubes. For TCRbeta analysis, collaborators shipped samples in one of three forms: frozen whole blood, isolated PBMCs, or DNA extracted from either of those sample types. The immunoSEQ Assay, a bias-controlled multiplex PCR, was used to amplify TCRbeta CDR3 regions from genomic DNA. In the authors' own workflow: Nucleated cell counts per sample were estimated from amplification of reference gene primers within the assay. To quantify the absolute abundance of each unique TCRbeta CDR3 rearrangement, sequence reads were collapsed and filtered. For each sample, productive Simpson clonality was calculated as the square root of Simpson's diversity index across productive rearrangements. What TCRdb holds here is the immuneACCESS table cut down to in-frame rearrangements. Part of the clones is not present; checked against another copy, under half of the missing clones reflect an unresolved V gene, and the others are unexplained. V, J and clone size reflect that table, while D and trimming were determined from the DNA. This sample comprises about 160,000 clones, 75% to 85% of them detected only once. The ten top clones hold 8.1% of the sample.

Turning to this clone: Which antigen it targets is not known. No base quality information exists; no much larger clone differs at one position.

What the study reported, not specific to this receptor: The quantity of clinical and demographic metadata differed by source and by participant and was supplied without curation.

Material for sequencing was peripheral blood. The source of this sequence is a woman aged 60-75 years with COVID-19, enrolled during active disease. The V and J genes are TRBV6-5 and TRBJ1-2, with the D gene not confidently named. For the CDR3, the sequence is CASSPNPWRVAGYTF. The DNA is TGTGCCAGCAGTCCGAACCCGTGGAGGGTGGCTGGCTACACCTTC.